The 30 T cell receptor beta chains presented below share a single source sample, sequenced in a study of OX40 agonist ivuxolimab in advanced cancers. Receptor amplification or capture employed the immunoSEQ multiplex PCR assay. TCRdb holds this immuneACCESS table with in-frame rearrangements only. Some clones are missing; in checked studies, unresolved V genes explain under half, and the rest has no known cause. For this sample there are approximately 84,000 clones; 65% to 90% appear just once. Together, the top ten hold approximately 2% of the sample. Sequencing was performed on CD4+ or CD8+ T cells sorted from blood, taken in a trial of the OX40 agonist ivuxolimab. The receptors originated from an adult with an advanced solid tumor such as melanoma, head and neck, liver or kidney cancer.

The rearrangement uses TRBV6-5 and TRBJ1-5; D is perhaps TRBD1 (5 bases). This CDR3 is 13 amino acids long. Trimming shortened V by 6 bases and J by 2 bases, and 8 bases separated the two germline ends. Germline loops: CDR1 MNHEY, CDR2 SVGAGI. In nucleotides, the CDR3 is TGTGCCAGCAGGGACACCCGCAATCAGCCCCAGCATTTT. This sequence encodes CASRDTRNQPQHF.

The V gene is TRBV6-5, the J gene TRBJ2-7; 8 nucleotides agree with TRBD1. The CDR3 runs to 14 residues. After removal of 6 bases from V and 3 bases from J, the junction contained 7 bases not matched to a gene. CDR1 is MNHEY, CDR2 SVGAGI, per germline. The CDR3 sequence: CASRETGALYEQYF. Here the CDR3 DNA reads TGTGCCAGCAGAGAGACAGGGGCTCTCTACGAGCAGTACTTC.

This clone was counted between two and nine times. The genes are TRBV6-4 and TRBJ1-2; D not certain. The V end lost 7 bases, the J end lost 7 bases, and 7 bases lay between the germline ends. The CDR3 totals 10 residues. Per germline, CDR1 MRHNA and CDR2 SNTAGT. CDR3 protein: CASMIVGYTF. CDR3 DNA: TGTGCCAGCATGATCGTTGGCTACACCTTC.

This chain links TRBV19 with TRBJ2-7; 9 bases line up with TRBD1. The V gene end was trimmed by 10 bases and the J gene end by 3 bases; junction bases not matched to a gene: 10. Germline CDR1 LNHDA, CDR2 SQIVND (reference sequence). The CDR3 has 14 residues. As DNA, the CDR3 is TGTGCCACCAAGGACCTGGGACAGGGCTACGAGCAGTACTTC. Encoded protein: CATKDLGQGYEQYF.

The rearrangement links TRBV10-3 to TRBJ1-1, with D possibly matching TRBD1 (6 bases). The V end was cut by 9 bases, the J end by 4 bases, with 21 bases between. This CDR3 comprises 15 residues. The germline V gene has CDR1 ENHRY and CDR2 SYGVKD. The chain's CDR3 is CAIQRDIHQTTEAFF. The CDR3 DNA sequence: TGTGCCATTCAACGGGACATACATCAGACCACTGAAGCTTTCTTT.

This clone was detected once. CDR3 bases: TGTGCCAGCAGCTTGTCTTCAGGATCCTATAATTCACCCCTCCACTTT. Translating it yields CASSLSSGSYNSPLHF. V usage is TRBV5-6 and J usage is TRBJ1-6, with D unclear. V dropped 1 base and J dropped 1 base, with 9 bases sitting between them. This CDR3 comprises 16 residues. The germline gives CDR1 SGHDT, CDR2 YYEEEE. The full variable domain, in which reference TRBV5-6 and TRBJ1-6 provide the parts outside the CDR3, is DAGVTQSPTHLIKTRGQQVTLRCSPKSGHDTVSWYQQALGQGPQFIFQYYEEEERQRGNFPDRFSGHQFPNYSSELNVNALLLGDSALYLCASSLSSGSYNSPLHFGNGTRLTVT.

The chain recombines TRBV5-4 with TRBJ2-5; D not resolved. Germline V gene sequence: CDR1 SGHNT, CDR2 YYREEE (reference sequence). Trimming cost V 7 bases and J 5 bases, with 12 bases left between them. The CDR3 spans 12 residues. CDR3 region: CASRSPGETQYF. Written as DNA, the CDR3 is TGTGCCAGCCGGAGTCCTGGGGAGACCCAGTACTTC.

The V and J genes are TRBV2 and TRBJ1-1, with D hard to call. The CDR3 consists of 14 residues. V lost 7 bases and J 0 bases, leaving 12 bases between the germline ends. The V gene's germline CDR1 is SNHLY and CDR2 FYNNEI. CDR3 DNA: TGTGCCAGCATCTTAGTGTTAATGAACACTGAAGCTTTCTTT. Translated: CASILVLMNTEAFF.

The chain uses TRBV5-1 and TRBJ2-5, with D possibly called TRBD1 or TRBD2 (5 bases each). With 2 bases removed from V and 3 bases from J, the gap between germline ends came to 14 bases. CDR3 length: 15 amino acids. Germline-derived CDR1 and CDR2 are SGHRS and YFSETQ. The CDR3 nucleotides are TGCGCCAGCAGCTTTCAAGGCCGAGGGGAAGAGACCCAGTACTTC. Protein product: CASSFQGRGEETQYF.

The chain joins TRBV9 to TRBJ2-1; tentative D call: TRBD1 (5 bases). V lost 5 bases, J lost 7 bases, and 16 bases lay in between. There are 14 residues in the CDR3. The germline V gene encodes CDR1 SGDLS and CDR2 YYNGEE. CDR3 sequence: CASSDSHFVNEQFF. The CDR3 DNA reads TGTGCCAGCAGTGACAGTCATTTTGTTAATGAGCAGTTCTTC.

The genes are TRBV7-3 and TRBJ2-1, with 8 bases matching TRBD2. The CDR3 sequence is 15 residues long. Germline CDR1 SGHTA, CDR2 FQGTGA. J gave up 5 bases and V 0 bases, and 3 bases lay outside the gene matches. This CDR3 is CASSLTGTSNNEQFF. The DNA of the CDR3 is TGTGCCAGCAGCTTAACGGGGACTAGTAACAATGAGCAGTTCTTC. The entire variable domain, with the rest obtained from reference TRBV7-3 and TRBJ2-1, is as follows: GAGVSQTPSNKVTEKGKYVELRCDPISGHTALYWYRQSLGQGPEFLIYFQGTGAADDSGLPNDRFFAVRPEGSVSTLKIQRTERGDSAVYLCASSLTGTSNNEQFFGPGTRLTVL.

The rearrangement uses TRBV6-1 and TRBJ2-5; no clear D gene. Germline CDR1 MNHNS, CDR2 SASEGT. The CDR3 length is 17 residues. Deletions cut 0 bases from V and 1 base from J, with 15 bases between. CDR3 in amino acids: CASSEAGAATFQETQYF. In DNA form, the CDR3 reads TGTGCCAGCAGTGAAGCGGGTGCGGCCACGTTCCAAGAGACCCAGTACTTC.

Only one count was recorded for this clone. The chain couples TRBV28 to TRBJ2-7; TRBD1 matches at 9 bases. V shed 5 bases, J shed 2 bases, and the junction held 7 bases outside the gene matches. The CDR3 contains 15 residues. Germline CDR1 reads MDHEN; CDR2 reads SYDVKM. This CDR3 is CASSPPGTGPYEQYF. In nucleotides, the CDR3 is TGTGCCAGCAGTCCCCCCGGGACAGGGCCCTACGAGCAGTACTTC.

The chain has TRBV5-1 and TRBJ2-5; D tentatively reads TRBD1 or TRBD2 (5 bases each). Germline-derived CDR1 and CDR2 are SGHRS and YFSETQ. The CDR3 is made up of 15 amino acids. V was cut by 7 bases and J by 2 bases, with 18 bases left in between. The CDR3 region is CASSRVGGVQETQYF. CDR3 coding DNA: TGCGCCAGCTCGAGGGTTGGGGGTGTACAAGAGACCCAGTACTTC.

The chain couples TRBV9 to TRBJ2-5, with D perhaps assigned TRBD1 or TRBD2 (6 bases each). The CDR3 has 15 residues. Trimming pared 3 bases from V and 3 bases from J, leaving 15 bases between. Germline loops: CDR1 SGDLS, CDR2 YYNGEE. The CDR3 region has the DNA TGTGCCAGCAGCGCCCGATGGGGGGCGGAAGAGACCCAGTACTTC. This gives the protein CASSARWGAEETQYF.

The chain is built from TRBV28 and TRBJ2-3; TRBD2 matches at 9 bases. Germline CDR1 reads MDHEN; CDR2 reads SYDVKM. The CDR3 has 15 amino acids. V lost 6 bases to trimming and J lost 8 bases; unmatched junction nucleotides: 12. The CDR3 sequence is CASSPLRGGRGTQYF. CDR3 DNA sequence: TGTGCCAGCAGCCCCCTGCGGGGGGGTCGGGGTACGCAGTATTTT.

In DNA form, the CDR3 reads TGTGCCAGCAGTCACAGGGACGAAAACATTCAGTACTTC. Protein sequence: CASSHRDENIQYF. The chain uses TRBV5-6 and TRBJ2-4; a weak D match, TRBD1 (6 bases). Germline assignment: CDR1 SGHDT and CDR2 YYEEEE. This CDR3 contains 13 residues. The V and J ends lost 5 bases and 5 bases respectively, with 11 bases between them.

This rearrangement joins TRBV9 to TRBJ2-3; TRBD1 agrees at 7 bases. The germline V gene encodes CDR1 SGDLS and CDR2 YYNGEE. The CDR3 length is 18 residues. V shed 4 bases, J shed 0 bases, and the junction held 14 bases outside the gene matches. CDR3 bases: TGTGCCAGCAGCCCCCGACAGGGTACGGCAATTAGCACAGATACGCAGTATTTT. Translated: CASSPRQGTAISTDTQYF.

V is TRBV5-6 and J is TRBJ1-1; D remains unclear. This CDR3 spans 14 amino acids. Trimming took 0 bases from V and 2 from J, leaving 8 bases between them. The V gene's germline CDR1 is SGHDT and CDR2 YYEEEE. The CDR3 protein is CASSLGARNTEAFF. The CDR3 DNA reads as TGTGCCAGCAGCTTGGGCGCGAGAAACACTGAAGCTTTCTTT.

The count of this clone is one. The chain combines TRBV7-6 with TRBJ1-6; D is uncertain. This CDR3 comprises 13 residues. CDR1 and CDR2 (germline): SGHVS, FNYEAQ. V gave up 0 bases and J gave up 7 bases, with 4 bases separating them. Here the CDR3 reads CASSLAPNSPLHF. The CDR3 bases are TGTGCCAGCAGCTTAGCCCCCAATTCACCCCTCCACTTT.

This sequence joins TRBV29-1 and TRBJ2-3; TRBD2 agrees at 8 bases. The germline V gene encodes CDR1 SQVTM and CDR2 ANQGSEA. V dropped 3 bases and J dropped 2; count of bases not matched to a gene: 10. This CDR3 spans 16 amino acids. The CDR3 sequence is CSVDLWKTSATDTQYF. DNA for the CDR3: TGCAGCGTTGACCTTTGGAAGACTAGCGCCACAGATACGCAGTATTTT.

This clone has just a few counts. The V and J genes are TRBV20-1 and TRBJ1-2; D ambiguous. CDR1 and CDR2 from the germline V gene are DFQATT and SNEGSKA (reference sequence). The CDR3 extends over 11 amino acids. V was pared by 5 bases and J by 4 bases, with 8 bases between. CDR3 sequence: CSASSFYGYTF. The CDR3 coding sequence is TGCAGTGCTTCCTCGTTCTATGGCTACACCTTC.

This rearrangement joins TRBV18 to TRBJ1-4; D is perhaps TRBD1 (5 bases). Germline assignment: CDR1 KGHSH and CDR2 LQKENI. The V and J ends lost 3 bases and 8 bases respectively, with 16 bases between them. This CDR3 comprises 15 residues. DNA for the CDR3: TGTGCCAGCTCACCCTCGGGCACCCCAGGGGAAAAACTGTTTTTT. It encodes CASSPSGTPGEKLFF.

The genes are TRBV9 and TRBJ1-1; 8 bases fit TRBD1. Germline loops: CDR1 SGDLS, CDR2 YYNGEE. V shed 3 bases and J 1 base; nucleotides not matched to a gene: 5. The CDR3 is 15 residues long. CDR3 nucleotide sequence: TGTGCCAGCAGCGCTCGGACAGGGAGGAACACTGAAGCTTTCTTT. Its protein is CASSARTGRNTEAFF.

This chain joins TRBV9 and TRBJ1-1; possibly TRBD1 for D (6 bases). Germline lookup yields CDR1 SGDLS and CDR2 YYNGEE. The CDR3 spans 16 residues. The V end lost 0 bases, the J end lost 1 base, and 13 bases lay between the germline ends. The CDR3 here is CASSVDPGARNTEAFF. The CDR3 DNA follows: TGTGCCAGCAGCGTAGACCCAGGGGCACGGAACACTGAAGCTTTCTTT.

The genes are TRBV5-1 and TRBJ1-1; 7 bases fit TRBD1. The CDR3 is made up of 15 amino acids. Trimming took 3 bases from V and 3 from J; bases not matched to a gene: 8. CDR1 is SGHRS and CDR2 is YFSETQ in the germline V gene. CDR3 sequence reads: CASSSLGDSYTEAFF. The DNA for the CDR3 is TGCGCCAGCAGCTCGCTCGGGGACAGTTACACTGAAGCTTTCTTT.

The gene calls are TRBV9 and TRBJ1-5; D remains unclear. With 0 bases removed from V and 4 bases from J, the gap between germline ends came to 8 bases. The CDR3 length is 14 residues. Germline V gene data show CDR1 as SGDLS and CDR2 as YYNGEE. CDR3 sequence (DNA): TGTGCCAGCAGCGTAGATGTCAGGAATCAGCCCCAGCATTTT. This encodes CASSVDVRNQPQHF.

The V call is TRBV7-3, the J call TRBJ2-7; 9 nucleotides match TRBD1. The V gene end was trimmed by 4 bases and the J gene end by 5 bases; junction bases not matched to a gene: 3. CDR1 and CDR2 from the germline V gene are SGHTA and FQGTGA. CDR3 size: 13 residues. The chain's CDR3 is CASSSRQGDEQYF. CDR3 bases: TGTGCCAGCAGCTCAAGACAGGGGGACGAGCAGTACTTC.

The gene calls are TRBV6-5 and TRBJ1-2; no clear D gene. The V end lost 6 bases, the J end lost 0 bases, and 8 bases lay between the germline ends. From germline, CDR1 is MNHEY and CDR2 SVGAGI. The CDR3 contains 13 residues. In DNA, the CDR3 is TGTGCCAGCAGCCCGGGATCTAACTATGGCTACACCTTC. Amino acid sequence: CASSPGSNYGYTF.

The chain has TRBV14 and TRBJ1-2, with no clear D. Germline CDR1 and CDR2: SGHDN and FVKESK. V was shortened by 0 bases and J by 1 base, with 9 bases between the two germline ends. This CDR3 is 15 amino acids long. CDR3 DNA: TGTGCCAGCAGCCAAGAAGTGTCAGTTAACTATGGCTACACCTTC. It yields the protein CASSQEVSVNYGYTF. The complete variable domain, with remaining parts taken from reference TRBV14 and TRBJ1-2, reads EAGVTQFPSHSVIEKGQTVTLRCDPISGHDNLYWYRRVMGKEIKFLLHFVKESKQDESGMPNNRFLAERTGGTYSTLKVQPAELEDSGVYFCASSQEVSVNYGYTFGSGTRLTVV.